This T cell receptor beta chain was recorded in a study of T cells expressing NK-cell markers. The CDR3 covers 15 residues. Germline V gives CDR1 SEHNR, CDR2 FQNEAQ (reference sequence). UMI-tagged 5'RACE template switching yielded the TCR beta cDNA. Reprocessing the 5' RACE reads, TCRdb reports a single entry for every CDR3 protein and omits DNA. The sample table includes over 120,000 distinct CDR3 sequences. The V call is TRBV7-9, the J call TRBJ2-2. The sequence came from a man aged 18 to 29 in good health. Sequenced input: blood T cells: a sorted CD56 or NKG2C T cell subset, CD4+ or CD8+ T cells, or bulk PBMC T cells (not recorded which). CDR3 sequence reads: CASSLVSLGGGELFF. The full variable domain, in which reference TRBV7-9 and TRBJ2-2 provide the parts outside the CDR3, is DTGVSQNPRHKITKRGQNVTFRCDPISEHNRLYWYRQTLGQGPEFLTYFQNEAQLEKSRLLSDRFSAERPKGSFSTLEIQRTEQGDSAMYLCASSLVSLGGGELFFGEGSRLTVL.